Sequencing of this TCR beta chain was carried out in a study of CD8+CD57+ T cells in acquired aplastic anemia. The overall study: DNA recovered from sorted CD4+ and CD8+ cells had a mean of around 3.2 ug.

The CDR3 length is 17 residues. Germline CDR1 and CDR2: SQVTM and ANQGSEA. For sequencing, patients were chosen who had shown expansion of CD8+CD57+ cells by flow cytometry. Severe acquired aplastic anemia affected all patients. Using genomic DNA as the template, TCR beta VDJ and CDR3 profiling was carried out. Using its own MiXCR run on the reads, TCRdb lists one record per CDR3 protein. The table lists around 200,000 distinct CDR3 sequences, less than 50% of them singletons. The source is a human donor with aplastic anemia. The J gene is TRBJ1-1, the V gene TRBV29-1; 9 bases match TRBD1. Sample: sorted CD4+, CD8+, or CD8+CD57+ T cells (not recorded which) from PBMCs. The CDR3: CIGTGRVIRGGNTEAFF. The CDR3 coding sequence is TGCATCGGGACAGGGCGGGTAATCCGCGGAGGGAACACTGAAGCTTTCTTT.